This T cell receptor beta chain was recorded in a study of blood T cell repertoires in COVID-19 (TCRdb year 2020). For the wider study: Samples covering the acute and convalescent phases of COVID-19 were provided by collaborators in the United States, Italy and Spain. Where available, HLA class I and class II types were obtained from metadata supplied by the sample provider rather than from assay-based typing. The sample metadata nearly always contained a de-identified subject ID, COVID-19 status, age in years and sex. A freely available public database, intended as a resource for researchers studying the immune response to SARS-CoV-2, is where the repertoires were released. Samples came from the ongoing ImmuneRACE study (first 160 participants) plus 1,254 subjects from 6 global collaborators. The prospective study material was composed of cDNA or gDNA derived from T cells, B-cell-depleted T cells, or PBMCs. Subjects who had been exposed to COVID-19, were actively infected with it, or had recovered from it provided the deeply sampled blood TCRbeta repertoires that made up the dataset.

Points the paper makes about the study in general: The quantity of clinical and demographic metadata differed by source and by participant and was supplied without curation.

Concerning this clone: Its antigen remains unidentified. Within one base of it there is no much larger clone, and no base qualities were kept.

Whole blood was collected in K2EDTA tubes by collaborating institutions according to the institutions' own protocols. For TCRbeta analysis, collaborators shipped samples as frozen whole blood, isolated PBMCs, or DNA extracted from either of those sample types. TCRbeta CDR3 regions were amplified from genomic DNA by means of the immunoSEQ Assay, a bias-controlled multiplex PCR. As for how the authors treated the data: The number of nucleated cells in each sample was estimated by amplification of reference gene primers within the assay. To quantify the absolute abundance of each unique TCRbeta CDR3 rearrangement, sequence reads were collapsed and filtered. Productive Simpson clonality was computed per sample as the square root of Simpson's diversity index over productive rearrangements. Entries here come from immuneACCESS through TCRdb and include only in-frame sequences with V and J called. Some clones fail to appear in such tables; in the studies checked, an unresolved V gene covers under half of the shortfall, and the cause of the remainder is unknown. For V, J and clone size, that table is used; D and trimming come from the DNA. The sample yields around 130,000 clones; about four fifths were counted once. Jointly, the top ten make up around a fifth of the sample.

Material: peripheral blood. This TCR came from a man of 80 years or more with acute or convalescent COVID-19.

The sequenced DNA: TGTGCCAGCAGCGGATACAGGGGAAGCGCTGAAGCTTTCTTT. It encodes CASSGYRGSAEAFF. The rearranged chain carries TRBV5-4 and TRBJ1-1, and 7 junctional nucleotides match TRBD1. Trimming takes 4 bases off V and 6 bases off J; junction bases not matched to a gene: 9. The CDR3 runs 14 amino acids, cysteine and phenylalanine included. Only the CDR3 DNA stays, 42 bases, in frame from base 1. From the germline V gene (reference sequence), CDR1 is SGHNT and CDR2 is YYREEE. Where the CDR3 stops, the reference TRBV5-4 and TRBJ1-1 genes take over; the full variable domain is ETGVTQSPTHLIKTRGQQVTLRCSSQSGHNTVSWYQQALGQGPQFIFQYYREEENGRGNFPPRFSGLQFPNYSSELNVNALELDDSALYLCASSGYRGSAEAFFGQGTRLTVV.